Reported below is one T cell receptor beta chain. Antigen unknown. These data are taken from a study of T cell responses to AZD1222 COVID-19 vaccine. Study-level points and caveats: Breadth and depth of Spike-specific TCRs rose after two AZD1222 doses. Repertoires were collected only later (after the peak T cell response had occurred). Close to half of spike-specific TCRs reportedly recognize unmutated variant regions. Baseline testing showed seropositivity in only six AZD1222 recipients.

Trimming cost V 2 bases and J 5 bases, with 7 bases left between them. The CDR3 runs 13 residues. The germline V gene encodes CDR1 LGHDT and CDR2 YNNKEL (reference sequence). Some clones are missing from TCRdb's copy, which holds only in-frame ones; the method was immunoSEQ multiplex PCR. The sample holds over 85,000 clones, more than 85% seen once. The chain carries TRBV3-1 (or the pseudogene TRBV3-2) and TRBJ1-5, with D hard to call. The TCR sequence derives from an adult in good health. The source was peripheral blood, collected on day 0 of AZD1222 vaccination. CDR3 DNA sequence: TGTGCCAGCAGCCAATTTCAGTATCAGCCCCAGCATTTT. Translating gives CASSQFQYQPQHF.